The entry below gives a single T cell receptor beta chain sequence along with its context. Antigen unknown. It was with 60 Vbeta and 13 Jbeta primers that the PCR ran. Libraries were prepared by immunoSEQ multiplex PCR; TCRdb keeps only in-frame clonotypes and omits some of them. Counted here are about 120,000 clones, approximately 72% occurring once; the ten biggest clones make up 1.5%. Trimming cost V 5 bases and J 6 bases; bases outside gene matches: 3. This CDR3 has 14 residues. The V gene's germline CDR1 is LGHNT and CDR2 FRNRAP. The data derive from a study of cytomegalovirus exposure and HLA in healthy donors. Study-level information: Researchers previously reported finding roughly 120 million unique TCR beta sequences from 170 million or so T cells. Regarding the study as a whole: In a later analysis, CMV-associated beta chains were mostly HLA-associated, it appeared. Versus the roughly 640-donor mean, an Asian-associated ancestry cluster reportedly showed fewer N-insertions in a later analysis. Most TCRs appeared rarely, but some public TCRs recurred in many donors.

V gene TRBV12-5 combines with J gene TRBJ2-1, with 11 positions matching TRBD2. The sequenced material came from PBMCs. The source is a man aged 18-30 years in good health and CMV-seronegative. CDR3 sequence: CASGLGTSGNEQFF. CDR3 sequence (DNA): TGTGCTAGTGGTCTAGGGACTAGCGGCAATGAGCAGTTCTTC.